A single sample is the source of the 27 T cell receptor beta chains below, sequenced in a study of blood T cells in healthy people across ages (dated by TCRdb to about 2015). To prepare the library, 5' RACE was applied. A second PCR of about 7 to 12 cycles was performed with a sample-barcoded 5' primer and a J-beta primer mix. TCRdb trimmed the raw reads at Q25, called clones with MiXCR and kept productive beta chains. When rows share a CDR3 protein, they turn into one entry using the most common DNA and genes. The sample includes 1.8 million or so distinct CDR3 sequences, with 39% observed a single time. More than 20% of the sample is in the top ten clones. Sequencing input: blood. Every receptor here comes from a human donor in good health.

This chain links TRBV2 with TRBJ2-5, with 7 bases matching TRBD2. There are 12 residues in the CDR3. V was clipped by 7 bases and J by 5 bases; unmatched bases: 4. Germline V gene data show CDR1 as SNHLY and CDR2 as FYNNEI. The CDR3 protein is CASIGGDETQYF. In DNA form, the CDR3 reads TGTGCCAGCATTGGGGGGGACGAGACCCAGTACTTC.

V and J are TRBV14 and TRBJ2-1; D gene ambiguous. Germline V gene sequence: CDR1 SGHDN, CDR2 FVKESK. The V and J ends lost 3 bases and 3 bases respectively, with 3 bases between them. This CDR3 contains 12 residues. The CDR3 sequence: CASSQYYNEQFF. In DNA, the CDR3 is TGTGCCAGCAGCCAGTACTACAATGAGCAGTTCTTC.

This sequence joins TRBV6-2 or TRBV6-3 and TRBJ2-3, with D uncertain. Germline lookup yields CDR1 MNHEY and CDR2 SVGEGT. The CDR3 is 13 residues long. Between the trimmed V and J ends, which lost 5 bases and 5 bases, there was a span of 11 bases. CDR3: CASSTPQQDTQYF. CDR3 nucleotide sequence: TGTGCCAGCAGTACCCCGCAACAAGATACGCAGTATTTT.

As concerns this clonotype: One end of the junction varies from germline; a read error may be responsible. The V call is TRBV12-3 or TRBV12-4, the J call TRBJ1-6, with D unclear. The CDR3 runs 15 residues. The CDR3 nucleotides are TGTACCAGCAGTTTTCCTGGCACGTATAATTCACCCCTCCACTTT. Translating it yields CTSSFPGTYNSPLHF.

V gene TRBV4-1 combines with J gene TRBJ2-4, with D unclear. Germline loops: CDR1 MGHRA, CDR2 YSYEKL. V lost 0 bases to trimming and J lost 13 bases, with 19 bases between them. The CDR3 sequence is 15 residues long. The DNA for the CDR3 is TGCGCCAGCAGCCAAGATCCGAACCCCTACAATGAGCAGTACTTC. This translates into CASSQDPNPYNEQYF.

V usage is TRBV20-1 and J usage is TRBJ2-5, with 7 positions matching TRBD1. Trimming cost V 0 bases and J 3 bases; bases outside gene matches: 7. The germline CDR1 and CDR2 sequences are DFQATT and SNEGSKA (reference sequence). The CDR3 loop spans 15 amino acids. CDR3 region: CSARETGLWEETQYF. CDR3 nucleotide sequence: TGCAGTGCTAGAGAGACAGGGCTTTGGGAAGAGACCCAGTACTTC.

V and J are TRBV11-2 and TRBJ2-7; TRBD2 agrees at 10 bases. Germline V lookup: CDR1 SGHAT, CDR2 FQNNGV. CDR3 length equals 17 residues. V shed 6 bases and J 3 bases; nucleotides not matched to a gene: 14. CDR3 protein: CASSLTISGGQVYEQYF. The CDR3 nucleotides read TGTGCCAGCAGTCTCACGATTAGCGGGGGGCAGGTCTACGAGCAGTACTTC.

The chain joins TRBV29-1 to TRBJ2-1; D call uncertain. There are 16 residues in the CDR3. V was trimmed by 1 base and J by 3 bases, leaving 16 bases between them. The germline CDR1 and CDR2 sequences are SQVTM and ANQGSEA. The CDR3 sequence: CSVEVFYELVYNEQFF. The CDR3 nucleotides read TGCAGCGTTGAAGTGTTCTACGAGTTAGTCTACAATGAGCAGTTCTTC.

This sequence joins TRBV7-3 and TRBJ1-5; 10 nucleotides match TRBD1. Trimming took 4 bases from V and 1 from J; bases not matched to a gene: 10. In germline, CDR1 is SGHTA, CDR2 FQGTGA. The CDR3 consists of 18 residues. CDR3 sequence: CASSYPGQGFWSNQPQHF. As DNA, the CDR3 is TGTGCCAGCAGCTATCCGGGACAGGGGTTTTGGAGCAATCAGCCCCAGCATTTT.

The chain links TRBV7-9 to TRBJ2-1; 8 positions match TRBD2. The CDR3 has 15 residues. Germline trimming cut 3 bases from V and 8 bases from J; bases unmatched to any gene: 9. Germline lookup yields CDR1 SEHNR and CDR2 FQNEAQ (reference sequence). Written as DNA, the CDR3 is TGTGCCAGCAGCTTCTCGGGGGGGGCCTGGGATGAGCAGTTCTTC. Its translation is CASSFSGGAWDEQFF.

The V call is TRBV12-3 or TRBV12-4, the J call TRBJ2-4; 8 bases fit TRBD1. The CDR3 spans 16 residues. The junction had 8 bases not matched to a gene; V was cut back by 4 bases and J by 3 bases. The CDR3: CASSWVHGTGKNIQYF. CDR3 nucleotides: TGTGCCAGCAGTTGGGTCCACGGGACAGGCAAAAACATTCAGTACTTC.

The V call is TRBV10-3, the J call TRBJ2-5; D assignment may be TRBD1 or TRBD2 (6 bases each). The germline gives CDR1 ENHRY, CDR2 SYGVKD. The CDR3 is 17 amino acids. Trimming removed 6 bases at V and 4 bases at J, with 24 bases between. CDR3 nucleotides: TGTGCCATCAGCATGAGGGGGGCCCGTGGGTATGGAGAGACCCAGTACTTC. It translates to CAISMRGARGYGETQYF.

This clonotype was recorded a few times. J is TRBJ2-5 and V is TRBV7-2, with D unclear. Trimming removed 8 bases at V and 5 bases at J, with 12 bases between. In germline, CDR1 is SGHTA, CDR2 FQGNSA. The CDR3 consists of 12 residues. CDR3 sequence (DNA): TGTGCCAGCCAGAGAGGTGGGGAGACCCAGTACTTC. Protein sequence: CASQRGGETQYF. The full variable domain, with the rest looked up from reference TRBV7-2 and TRBJ2-5, is GAGVSQSPSNKVTEKGKDVELRCDPISGHTALYWYRQSLGQGLEFLIYFQGNSAPDKSGLPSDRFSAERTGGSVSTLTIQRTQQEDSAVYLCASQRGGETQYFGPGTRLLVL.

This clonotype was picked up a small number of times. The chain uses TRBV4-2 and TRBJ2-5; a weak D match, TRBD2 (6 bases). The V end was cut by 4 bases, the J end by 5 bases, with 17 bases between. The CDR3 has 15 residues. The germline V gene has CDR1 LGHNA and CDR2 YNFKEQ. The CDR3 sequence: CASSPGRGGMETQYF. CDR3 nucleotide sequence: TGTGCCAGCAGCCCAGGACGAGGCGGGATGGAGACCCAGTACTTC.

This clonotype was counted a few times. The rearrangement links TRBV7-2 to TRBJ1-2; D perhaps matches TRBD1 (6 bases). The length of the CDR3 is 15 residues. Germline V gene data show CDR1 as SGHTA and CDR2 as FQGNSA. The ends were cut back, 5 bases at V and 8 bases at J, with 21 bases in the middle. The CDR3 loop is CASSIDWGAREGYTF. The CDR3 nucleotides are TGTGCCAGCAGCATAGATTGGGGGGCCAGAGAGGGCTACACCTTC.

Regarding this clonotype: At one of its ends the junction is not consistent with the germline gene, which may arise from a read error. The gene calls are TRBV20-1 and TRBJ2-5, with TRBD2 matching 7 bases. This CDR3 has 14 residues. Germline CDR1 is DFQATT and CDR2 is SNEGSKA (reference sequence). Written as DNA, the CDR3 is TGCAGTGCTAGGGCTAGCGGCCTCCAAGACACCCAGTACTTC. Encoded protein: CSARASGLQDTQYF.

This clonotype was detected only a few times. The J gene is TRBJ1-3, the V gene TRBV11-2, with D possibly matching TRBD1 (5 bases). Trimming removed 2 bases at V and 0 bases at J, with 8 bases between. Looked up from germline, CDR1 is SGHAT and CDR2 is FQNNGV. The CDR3 runs 15 residues. The CDR3 nucleotides read TGTGCCAGCAGCTTATCCCAGGGCTCTGGAAACACCATATATTTT. This sequence encodes CASSLSQGSGNTIYF.

The rearrangement uses TRBV4-1 and TRBJ2-7; D is possibly TRBD2 (5 bases). Deletions cut 1 base from V and 4 bases from J, with 14 bases between. Germline V gene sequence: CDR1 MGHRA, CDR2 YSYEKL. This CDR3 has 15 residues. The chain's CDR3 is CASSQGGQAVYEQYF. The CDR3 DNA reads as TGCGCCAGCAGCCAAGGAGGGCAGGCTGTGTACGAGCAGTACTTC.

This clonotype has at least ten counts. V and J are TRBV5-8 and TRBJ2-5; D is perhaps TRBD2 (6 bases). This CDR3 is built from 15 residues. The germline V gene has CDR1 SGHTS and CDR2 YDEGEE. Trimming took off 1 base at V and 4 bases at J, with 14 bases between the two ends. The CDR3 is CASSLLGQGGETQYF. For the CDR3, the DNA is TGTGCCAGCAGCTTGTTGGGGCAGGGAGGAGAGACCCAGTACTTC.

This clonotype has a count of ten or more. The V call is TRBV6-4, the J call TRBJ2-6; the D gene is possibly TRBD1 (5 bases). The germline gives CDR1 MRHNA, CDR2 SNTAGT. The CDR3 runs 16 residues. V gave up 3 bases and J gave up 0 bases, with 9 bases separating them. The CDR3 bases are TGTGCCAGCAGTGATACCCAGGGCTCTGGGGCCAACGTCCTGACTTTC. Its translation is CASSDTQGSGANVLTF.

The chain joins TRBV4-1 to TRBJ1-2; D is uncertain. V was clipped by 6 bases and J by 4 bases, with 15 bases between them. CDR3 length: 14 residues. Germline V gene data show CDR1 as MGHRA and CDR2 as YSYEKL. CDR3 in amino acids: CASSPTSGFYGYTF. The CDR3, as DNA: TGCGCCAGCAGTCCGACATCCGGATTCTATGGCTACACCTTC.

This chain links TRBV4-3 with TRBJ2-1; D may be TRBD1 or TRBD2 (6 bases each). The V end lost 0 bases, the J end lost 10 bases, and 16 bases lay between the germline ends. Germline-derived CDR1 and CDR2 are LGHNA and YSLEER. The CDR3 length is 15 residues. In nucleotides, the CDR3 is TGCGCCAGCAGCCAAGATGTTAAAGGGGGGAGCGAGCAGTTCTTC. Residues: CASSQDVKGGSEQFF.

This clonotype was seen only a few times. The rearrangement links TRBV27 to TRBJ2-7; D is perhaps TRBD1 or TRBD2 (5 bases each). Germline V CDR1 and CDR2: MNHEY, SMNVEV (reference sequence). With 5 bases removed from V and 3 bases from J, the gap between germline ends came to 14 bases. There are 14 residues in the CDR3. In DNA form, the CDR3 reads TGTGCCAGCAGTCCCCCGGGACGGCACTACGAGCAGTACTTC. Protein: CASSPPGRHYEQYF.

This clonotype was seen a handful of times. The rearrangement joins TRBV12-3 or TRBV12-4 to TRBJ1-5, with D maybe TRBD1 (5 bases). The CDR3 has 11 residues. V lost 3 bases, J lost 12 bases, and 9 bases lay in between. The CDR3 loop reads CASSFKGLQHF. The CDR3 DNA follows: TGTGCCAGCAGTTTCAAGGGACTCCAGCATTTT.

There are a few counts of this clonotype. J is TRBJ1-2 and V is TRBV6-2 or TRBV6-3, with 7 bases matching TRBD1. The germline V gene has CDR1 MNHEY and CDR2 SVGEGT. V dropped 8 bases and J dropped 0; count of bases not matched to a gene: 9. This CDR3 is built from 15 residues. The DNA of the CDR3 is TGTGCCAGCGCGGACAGGCCGGCTACTAACTATGGCTACACCTTC. Translation gives CASADRPATNYGYTF.

This clonotype has just a few counts. The rearrangement joins TRBV4-3 to TRBJ2-3; 7 nucleotides align to TRBD2. Trimming took 6 bases from V and 3 from J; bases not matched to a gene: 9. Looked up from germline, CDR1 is LGHNA and CDR2 is YSLEER. The CDR3 is made up of 15 amino acids. DNA of the CDR3: TGCGCCAGCAGTCGTCTGGGGGGGGAAACAGATACGCAGTATTTT. Its translation is CASSRLGGETDTQYF.

To note about this clonotype: A much larger clonotype is one base distant, so this may be a read error. This rearrangement joins TRBV5-1 to TRBJ1-1; D unresolved. The CDR3 covers 14 residues. V was pared by 1 base and J by 0 bases, with 7 bases between. The germline V gene has CDR1 SGHRS and CDR2 YFSETQ. The CDR3 DNA follows: TGCGCCAGCAGCTTGATAGGGATGAACACTGAAGCTTTCTTT. Protein sequence: CASSLIGMNTEAFF.